This T cell receptor (beta chain) was captured in a study of shared clonotypes between healthy human individuals. Ten or more counts support this clone. Here immunoSEQ multiplex PCR was the method, and the copy in TCRdb shows in-frame clones only, minus some. The sample includes more than 2 million clones, roughly 94% of them seen just once. Germline values: CDR1 MNHEY, CDR2 SVGAGI. The CDR3 loop spans 16 amino acids. V lost 0 bases and J lost 1, with 7 bases in between. The sequenced material came from naive CD4+ T cells sorted from blood. Subset indicated: CD45RA+ positively selected. This sequence was found in a young man in good health. The V call is TRBV6-5, the J call TRBJ1-6; D remains unclear. CDR3 nucleotide sequence: TGTGCCAGCAGTTACTCGACGAGTTCCTATAATTCACCCCTCCACTTT. This encodes CASSYSTSSYNSPLHF.